Following are 5 T cell receptor beta chains from one sample sequenced in a study of response to subunit inactivated influenza vaccine. TCRdb reprocessed the RT-PCR reads with MiXCR, giving one entry per CDR3 protein. The data contain more than 550,000 distinct CDR3 sequences, 10% to 15% of them singletons. The material sequenced was PBMCs from blood, taken on the day of vaccination. These receptors were obtained from a man between 45 and 60 years old who received an inactivated influenza vaccine.

The chain has TRBV6-1 and TRBJ2-1, with 8 bases lining up with TRBD1. This CDR3 spans 16 amino acids. V trimming: 6 bases; J trimming: 1 base; junction bases outside the gene matches: 8. Germline CDR1 MNHNS, CDR2 SASEGT. The CDR3 protein is CASSPYTGGSYNEQFF. In DNA, the CDR3 is TGTGCCAGCAGCCCCTATACAGGGGGGTCCTACAATGAGCAGTTCTTC.

This clonotype has just a few counts. The V call is TRBV28, the J call TRBJ2-3; D remains unclear. The CDR3 is 12 residues long. Germline V gene lookup returns CDR1 MDHEN and CDR2 SYDVKM. Trimming pared 6 bases from V and 6 bases from J, leaving 10 bases between. The DNA of the CDR3 is TGTGCCAGCAGCATGCCAGTGGATACGCAGTATTTT. Translating gives CASSMPVDTQYF. The entire variable domain, with the rest obtained from reference TRBV28 and TRBJ2-3, is as follows: DVKVTQSSRYLVKRTGEKVFLECVQDMDHENMFWYRQDPGLGLRLIYFSYDVKMKEKGDIPEGYSVSREKKERFSLILESASTNQTSMYLCASSMPVDTQYFGPGTRLTVL.

This clonotype was seen ten or more times. The CDR3 spells CASSPWTGGTDTQYF. Here the CDR3 DNA reads TGTGCCAGCAGCCCCTGGACAGGGGGCACAGATACGCAGTATTTT. The rearrangement uses TRBV5-6 and TRBJ2-3; 9 bases agree with TRBD1. CDR1 is SGHDT and CDR2 is YYEEEE in the germline V gene. V lost 4 bases and J lost 1; bases outside the gene matches: 4. The CDR3 has 15 amino acids.

The rearrangement links TRBV30 to TRBJ2-3; the match to TRBD1 covers 7 bases. The V and J ends lost 4 bases and 7 bases, in that order; junction bases with no gene match: 17. CDR1 and CDR2 (germline): GTSNPN, SVGIG (reference sequence). The CDR3 totals 16 residues. The CDR3 spells CAWTDQADRVTYTQYF. Written as DNA, the CDR3 is TGTGCCTGGACGGACCAAGCCGACAGGGTTACTTATACGCAGTATTTT.

The chain joins TRBV4-3 to TRBJ2-1; D is uncertain. The CDR3 covers 14 residues. Germline-derived CDR1 and CDR2 are LGHNA and YSLEER. Trimming took off 3 bases at V and 7 bases at J, with 13 bases between the two ends. CDR3 sequence (DNA): TGCGCCAGCAGCCAGGGAACTCGTGGAAATGAGCAGTTCTTC. This sequence encodes CASSQGTRGNEQFF.